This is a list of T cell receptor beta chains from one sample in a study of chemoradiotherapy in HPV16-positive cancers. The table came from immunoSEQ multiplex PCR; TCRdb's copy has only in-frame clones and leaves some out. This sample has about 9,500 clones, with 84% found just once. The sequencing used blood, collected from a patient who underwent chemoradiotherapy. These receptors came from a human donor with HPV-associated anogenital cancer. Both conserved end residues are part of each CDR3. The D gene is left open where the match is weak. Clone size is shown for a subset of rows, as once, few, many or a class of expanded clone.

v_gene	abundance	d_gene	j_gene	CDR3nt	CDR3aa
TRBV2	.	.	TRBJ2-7	TGTGCCAGCCCCGGGCCGGGGACTCACGAGCAGTACTTC	CASPGPGTHEQYF
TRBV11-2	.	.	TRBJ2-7	TGTGCCAGCAGCCCGATAAATCGTAACAGAGGGACCTCCTACGAGCAGTACTTC	CASSPINRNRGTSYEQYF
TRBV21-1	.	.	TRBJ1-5	TGTGCCAGCAGCAAAGGCAATCAGCCCCAGCATTTT	CASSKGNQPQHF
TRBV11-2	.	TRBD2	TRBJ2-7	TGTGCCAGCAGCTCCCAGCGGGGGGCGGGGGAGCAGTACTTC	CASSSQRGAGEQYF
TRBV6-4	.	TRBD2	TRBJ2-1	TGTGCCAGCAGTGACTCGACTAGCGGGGGGGCAAATGAGCAGTTCTTC	CASSDSTSGGANEQFF
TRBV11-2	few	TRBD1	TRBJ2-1	TGTGCCAGCAGCCTGCGATACGGGACAGGGGGGAATGAGCAGTTCTTC	CASSLRYGTGGNEQFF
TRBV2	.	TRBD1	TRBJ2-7	TGTGCCAGCAGTGACCCGGGACAGAGCGAAATCTACGAGCAGTACTTC	CASSDPGQSEIYEQYF
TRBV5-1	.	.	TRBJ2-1	TGCGCCAGCAGCTTGGGGATCAGGGGCCCCTCCTACAATGAGCAGTTCTTC	CASSLGIRGPSYNEQFF
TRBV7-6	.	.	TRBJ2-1	TGTGCCAGCAGCCTTGGACAGGGAGGGGGCAATGAGCAGTTCTTC	CASSLGQGGGNEQFF
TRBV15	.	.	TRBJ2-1	TGTGCCACCAGCAGCGGGAGCTCCTACAATGAGCAGTTCTTC	CATSSGSSYNEQFF
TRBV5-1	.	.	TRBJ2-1	TGCGCCAGCAGCTTGGGCGGGCCCTACAATGAGCAGTTCTTC	CASSLGGPYNEQFF
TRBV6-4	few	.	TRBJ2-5	TGTGCCAGCAGTGACTCAGGGGGAGGAGGAATGGAGACCCAGTACTTC	CASSDSGGGGMETQYF
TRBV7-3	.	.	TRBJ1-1	TGTGCCAGCAGCTTACAGGGTAGGACTGAAGCTTTCTTT	CASSLQGRTEAFF
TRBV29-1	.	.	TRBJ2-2	TGCAGCGTTCCACTATTTCGGGGGGCGGACACCGGGGAGCTGTTTTTT	CSVPLFRGADTGELFF
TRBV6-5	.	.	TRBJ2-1	TGTGCCAGCAGTTACTCGACGGTCCGGGAGCAGTTCTTC	CASSYSTVREQFF
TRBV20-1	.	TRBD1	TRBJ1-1	TGCAGTGCTCGACAGGGGTTGGCTTTCTTT	CSARQGLAFF
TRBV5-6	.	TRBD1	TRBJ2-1	TGTGCCAGCAGCTTGGTGGGACAGGGCTACAATGAGCAGTTCTTC	CASSLVGQGYNEQFF
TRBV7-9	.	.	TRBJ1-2	TGTGCCAGCAGCTCCGTATCTGCTACGGGCTACACCTTC	CASSSVSATGYTF
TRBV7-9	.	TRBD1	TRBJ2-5	TGTGCCAGCAGCTCAGGGGGCCACCAAGAGACCCAGTACTTC	CASSSGGHQETQYF
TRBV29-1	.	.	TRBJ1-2	TGCAGCGTTGGAGAGGGAACCCTCGGCGGCTACACCTTC	CSVGEGTLGGYTF
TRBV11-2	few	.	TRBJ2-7	TGTGCCACAGGGACCGCTCAGGAGCAGTACTTC	CATGTAQEQYF
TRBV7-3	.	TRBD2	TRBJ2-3	TGTGCCAGCAGCCGTAGCGGGGGAATTCAGTATTTT	CASSRSGGIQYF
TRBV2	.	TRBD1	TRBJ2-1	TGTGCCAGCAGCCGGGACAGGGCATACAATGAGCAGTTCTTC	CASSRDRAYNEQFF
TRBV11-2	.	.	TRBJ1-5	TGTGCCAGCAGCGCCGCCAGGGACGATCAGCCCCAGCATTTT	CASSAARDDQPQHF
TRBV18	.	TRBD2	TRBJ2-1	TGTGCCAGCTCACCCACCGGGGGGAATGAGCAGTTCTTC	CASSPTGGNEQFF
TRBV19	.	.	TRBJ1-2	TGTGCCAGTAGTATAGTCCAGCCGGGGCATCCTTCTGGCTACACCTTC	CASSIVQPGHPSGYTF
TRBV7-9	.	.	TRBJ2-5	TGTGCCAGCAGCCCGGAGGAGTGGGGAGATGCAGAGACCCAGTACTTC	CASSPEEWGDAETQYF
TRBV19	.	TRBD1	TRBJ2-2	TGTGCCAGCAACAGACAGGGGGCGAGCGGGGAGCTGTTTTTT	CASNRQGASGELFF
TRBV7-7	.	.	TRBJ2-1	TGTGCCAGCAGCTTAGGCAGCTCCGGGGAAGAGCAGTTCTTC	CASSLGSSGEEQFF
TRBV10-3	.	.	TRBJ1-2	TGTGCCATCAGTGTCACGGGGAAAGGCTACACCTTC	CAISVTGKGYTF
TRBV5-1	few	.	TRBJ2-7	TGCGCCAGCAGCTTGGACAGGGAACCCTACGAGCAGTACTTC	CASSLDREPYEQYF
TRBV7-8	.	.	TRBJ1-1	TGTGCCAGCAGCTTAGCGGCTCGGAACACTGAAGCTTTCTTT	CASSLAARNTEAFF
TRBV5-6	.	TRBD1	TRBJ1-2	TGTGCCAGCAGCAACAGGGGGAACTATGGCTACACCTTC	CASSNRGNYGYTF
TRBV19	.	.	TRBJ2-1	TGTGCCAGTAGTATGAACAGTTTATTTGAGCAGTTCTTC	CASSMNSLFEQFF
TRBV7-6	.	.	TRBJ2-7	TGTGCCAGCAGCTTGTCCAGCTCCTACGAGCAGTACTTC	CASSLSSSYEQYF
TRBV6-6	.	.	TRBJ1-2	TGTGCCAGCAGTTCCTTCATCAACTATGGCTACACCTTC	CASSSFINYGYTF
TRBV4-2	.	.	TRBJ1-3	TGTGCCAGCAGCCAATCTGGAGGACTGGGCTCTGGAAACACCATATATTTT	CASSQSGGLGSGNTIYF
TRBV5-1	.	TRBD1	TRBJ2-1	TGCGCCAGCATGCATAACAGGGGTGGCTACAATGAGCAGTTCTTC	CASMHNRGGYNEQFF
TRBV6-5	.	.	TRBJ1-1	TGTGCCAGCAGTTACTGGGTCGACACTGAAGCTTTCTTT	CASSYWVDTEAFF
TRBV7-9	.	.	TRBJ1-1	TGTGCCAGCAGCGATAAAGACGGATACACTGAAGCTTTCTTT	CASSDKDGYTEAFF
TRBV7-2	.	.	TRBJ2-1	TGTGCCAGCAGCCTTGGGACGGAGACTGAGCAGTTCTTC	CASSLGTETEQFF
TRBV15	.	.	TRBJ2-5	TGTGCCACCAGCCGAGCTGAGGACCCGGCATCGGGTGCCCAGTACTTC	CATSRAEDPASGAQYF
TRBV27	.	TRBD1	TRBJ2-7	TGTGCCAGCAGTTCGTTGACAGGGGGCCTTTCCTACGAGCAGTACTTC	CASSSLTGGLSYEQYF
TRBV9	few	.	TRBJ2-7	TGTGCCAGCAGCGCAGATGACAGCTACGAGCAGTACTTC	CASSADDSYEQYF
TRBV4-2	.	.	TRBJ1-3	TGTGCCAGCAGCCAAGTTTTAGGAAGCGGCGGCCGCGCCACCTCTGGAAACACCATATATTTT	CASSQVLGSGGRATSGNTIYF
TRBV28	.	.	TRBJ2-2	TGTGCCAGCAGTTTTCAGCCGGGGGCCGTAAACACCGGGGAGCTGTTTTTT	CASSFQPGAVNTGELFF
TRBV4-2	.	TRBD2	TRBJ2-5	TGTGCCAGCAGCCAAGAGACTAGCGGGCAAGAGACCCAGTACTTC	CASSQETSGQETQYF
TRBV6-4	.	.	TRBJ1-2	TGTGCCAGCAGTGATTCGGGGGCCGACTATGGCTACACCTTC	CASSDSGADYGYTF
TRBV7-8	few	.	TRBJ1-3	TGTGCCAGCAGCCCTCAGGGAGCAGGAAACACCATATATTTT	CASSPQGAGNTIYF
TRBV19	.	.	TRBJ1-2	TGTGCCAGTACCCCCGGGATCTCTAACTATGGCTACACCTTC	CASTPGISNYGYTF
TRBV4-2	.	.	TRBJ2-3	TGTGCCAGCAGCCCCCTTAGAGTCGGGGTAGCCGATACGCAGTATTTT	CASSPLRVGVADTQYF